A selection of T cell receptor beta chains follows, all from one sample in a study of T cell responses to AZD1222 COVID-19 vaccine. Profiling relied on immunoSEQ multiplex PCR, and the TCRdb table lists in-frame clones only, not all of them. The sample shows tens of thousands of clones, approximately 83% of them seen only once. The sample consisted of peripheral blood, taken 28 days after the second AZD1222 dose. Receptor source: an adult who received the AZD1222 COVID-19 vaccine. CDR3s include the opening cysteine and the closing phenylalanine or tryptophan. The D gene is left open where the match is weak. Clone size is not always given. Where it is, it says once, few, many or a class for expanded clones.

>.|TRBJ1-2|TRBV5-6|TRBD1
CASSRPDRGSGNGYTF
TGTGCCAGCAGCCGGCCCGACAGGGGAAGCGGGAATGGCTACACCTTC
>.|TRBJ1-2|TRBV29-1|TRBD1
CSCRQGDGYTF
TGCAGCTGTCGACAGGGTGATGGCTACACCTTC
>.|TRBJ1-2|TRBV20-1|.
CSASTTGLAYGYTF
TGCAGTGCTAGTACCACAGGGCTTGCCTATGGCTACACCTTC
>.|TRBJ2-5|TRBV12-5|TRBD2
CASGLVGGGQTQYF
TGTGCTAGTGGTTTGGTAGGCGGGGGGCAGACCCAGTACTTC
>.|TRBJ1-2|TRBV4-1|.
CASSQDRDVGLGGYTF
TGCGCCAGCAGCCAGGACCGGGACGTAGGCCTGGGGGGCTACACCTTC
>.|TRBJ1-6|TRBV24-1|.
CATSDSASLSPLHF
TGTGCCACCAGTGATTCCGCCAGCCTTTCACCCCTCCACTTT
>.|TRBJ2-2|TRBV30|.
CAWQTAVSNTGELFF
TGTGCCTGGCAGACAGCCGTATCGAACACCGGGGAGCTGTTTTTT
>.|TRBJ1-1|TRBV18|.
CASSPGTGHSEAFF
TGTGCCAGCTCACCCGGGACGGGACATTCCGAAGCTTTCTTT
>.|TRBJ2-1|TRBV29-1|TRBD1
CSGTGAHNEQFF
TGCTCCGGGACAGGGGCGCACAATGAGCAGTTCTTC
>.|TRBJ1-1|TRBV5-1|.
CASSPPSSTGEAFF
TGCGCCAGCAGCCCACCGTCGAGCACGGGTGAAGCTTTCTTT
>.|TRBJ1-3|TRBV9|.
CASSVDLISGNTIYF
TGTGCCAGCAGCGTAGATCTAATCTCTGGAAACACCATATATTTT
>.|TRBJ2-2|TRBV11-3|TRBD1
CASSLAAGTGYHTGELFF
TGTGCCAGCAGCTTAGCCGCCGGGACAGGGTATCACACCGGGGAGCTGTTTTTT
>.|TRBJ1-4|TRBV28|.
CASSLLTQGNEKLFF
TGTGCCAGCAGTTTGCTGACCCAGGGTAATGAAAAACTGTTTTTT
>once|TRBJ1-1|TRBV29-1|.
CSVEPQGTEAFF
TGCAGCGTTGAACCACAGGGCACTGAAGCTTTCTTT
>.|TRBJ2-2|TRBV9|.
CASSVESSTTGELFF
TGTGCCAGCAGCGTAGAGAGCAGCACAACCGGGGAGCTGTTTTTT
>.|TRBJ2-5|TRBV7-2|TRBD2
CASSLASGRYQETQYF
TGTGCCAGCAGCTTAGCTAGCGGGAGGTACCAAGAGACCCAGTACTTC
>.|TRBJ1-6|TRBV4-2|.
CASSQAPGSPLHF
TGTGCCAGCAGCCAAGCTCCCGGCTCACCCCTCCACTTT
>.|TRBJ1-5|TRBV6-5|.
CASRGHGENQPQHF
TGTGCCAGCAGGGGCCATGGGGAGAATCAGCCCCAGCATTTT
>.|TRBJ1-3|TRBV11-3|.
CASSQGPSGNTIYF
TGTGCCAGCAGCCAGGGGCCTTCTGGAAACACCATATATTTT
>.|TRBJ1-2|TRBV24-1|.
CATRGASDYGYTF
TGTGCCACCCGGGGAGCTTCCGACTATGGCTACACCTTC
>.|TRBJ2-1|TRBV6-5|TRBD2
CASTYSGSSYNEQFF
TGTGCCAGCACCTACAGCGGGAGCTCCTACAATGAGCAGTTCTTC
>.|TRBJ1-2|TRBV6-5|.
CASSYGGQHVGGYTF
TGTGCCAGCAGTTACGGCGGACAGCATGTGGGTGGCTACACCTTC
>.|TRBJ2-5|TRBV29-1|TRBD1
CSVDTGAWKTQYF
TGCAGCGTGGATACAGGGGCTTGGAAGACCCAGTACTTC
>.|TRBJ1-5|TRBV5-5|.
CASSFQESYQPQHF
TGTGCCAGCAGCTTTCAAGAATCTTATCAGCCCCAGCATTTT
>.|TRBJ1-2|TRBV30|.
CAGSSRTANYGYTF
TGTGCCGGATCGTCCAGGACGGCAAACTATGGCTACACCTTC
>.|TRBJ2-2|TRBV5-1|TRBD2
CASSQGPTGTSGGPFTGELFF
TGCGCCAGCAGCCAGGGTCCTACCGGGACTAGCGGGGGACCATTCACCGGGGAGCTGTTTTTT
>few|TRBJ2-4|TRBV4-3|TRBD1
CASSFRTGEDIQYF
TGCGCCAGCTCGTTTCGGACAGGGGAGGACATTCAGTACTTC
>once|TRBJ1-2|TRBV30|.
CAWRWGGTGYGYTF
TGTGCCTGGAGGTGGGGAGGGACCGGCTATGGCTACACCTTC
>.|TRBJ2-1|TRBV21-1|.
CASSKELGLTGEQFF
TGTGCCAGCAGCAAAGAATTGGGTCTCACCGGCGAGCAGTTCTTC
>.|TRBJ1-2|TRBV11-1|.
CASSLWGIDGYTF
TGTGCCAGCAGCTTATGGGGAATAGATGGCTACACCTTC
>.|TRBJ1-1|TRBV6-1|.
CASSADSKTEAFF
TGTGCCAGCAGTGCTGACAGTAAAACTGAAGCTTTCTTT
>.|TRBJ2-5|TRBV7-9|.
CASSLTLGLQETQYF
TGTGCCAGCAGCTTAACCCTAGGCCTGCAAGAGACCCAGTACTTC
>.|TRBJ1-2|TRBV10-2|.
CASSESTRGSHGYTF
TGCGCCAGCAGTGAGTCGACTCGGGGTAGCCATGGCTACACCTTC
>many|TRBJ2-7|TRBV2|.
CASSALNEQYF
TGTGCCAGCAGTGCCCTTAACGAGCAGTACTTC
>.|TRBJ2-1|TRBV24-1|TRBD1
CATSLGQGANNEQFF
TGTGCCACCAGCTTGGGACAGGGGGCTAACAATGAGCAGTTCTTC
>.|TRBJ2-3|TRBV7-2|TRBD2
CASSYSGGASDTQYF
TGTGCCAGCAGCTATAGCGGGGGGGCCTCAGATACGCAGTATTTT
>.|TRBJ1-5|TRBV7-9|.
CASSFGRNQPQHF
TGTGCCAGCAGCTTCGGTAGGAATCAGCCCCAGCATTTT
>.|TRBJ2-7|TRBV7-8|.
CASSPQSYEQYF
TGTGCCAGCAGCCCACAGAGCTACGAGCAGTACTTC
>.|TRBJ2-2|TRBV14|TRBD2
CASSQVAGGTGELFF
TGTGCCAGCAGCCAAGTAGCGGGGGGCACCGGGGAGCTGTTTTTT
>.|TRBJ1-1|TRBV30|.
CASNLGRSSKGTEAFF
TGTGCCTCAAACTTGGGACGTTCGTCAAAGGGGACTGAAGCTTTCTTT
>.|TRBJ2-3|TRBV5-1|.
CASSLVRASTDTQYF
TGCGCCAGTAGCTTGGTCCGGGCGAGCACAGATACGCAGTATTTT
>few|TRBJ2-7|TRBV18|.
CASSPETGHYYEQYF
TGTGCCAGCTCACCAGAGACGGGACACTACTACGAGCAGTACTTC
>.|TRBJ1-5|TRBV19|TRBD1
CASSILSSRGIQPQHF
TGTGCCAGTAGTATACTTTCTAGCAGGGGGATTCAGCCCCAGCATTTT
>.|TRBJ1-3|TRBV24-1|.
CATTDGSGNTIYF
TGTGCCACCACGGACGGCTCTGGAAACACCATATATTTT
>.|TRBJ1-5|TRBV27|.
CASSQMGARFSNQPQHF
TGTGCCAGCAGTCAAATGGGTGCAAGATTTAGCAATCAGCCCCAGCATTTT
>few|TRBJ1-1|TRBV6-5|.
CASTRSTGPYEAFF
TGTGCCAGCACCCGTTCAACCGGACCGTATGAAGCTTTCTTT
>.|TRBJ2-1|TRBV3-1/TRBV3-2|TRBD2
CASSQVPASGHNEQFF
TGTGCCAGCAGCCAAGTTCCGGCTAGCGGGCACAATGAGCAGTTCTTC
>once|TRBJ1-1|TRBV28|.
CASSLSNRNTEAFF
TGTGCCAGCAGTCTCTCTAACAGGAACACTGAAGCTTTCTTT
>.|TRBJ1-2|TRBV19|TRBD1
CASSLQGNYGYTF
TGTGCCAGTAGTTTACAGGGGAACTATGGCTACACCTTC
>.|TRBJ2-1|TRBV7-3|TRBD2
CASSMTSGRIREQFF
TGTGCCAGCAGCATGACTAGCGGGAGGATCCGGGAGCAGTTCTTC
>.|TRBJ2-2|TRBV6-6|.
CASSYASGELFF
TGTGCCAGCAGTTACGCATCCGGGGAGCTGTTTTTT
>.|TRBJ2-5|TRBV7-8|.
CASSLVLVGETQYF
TGTGCCAGCAGCTTAGTATTAGTGGGAGAGACCCAGTACTTC
>.|TRBJ1-1|TRBV4-2|.
CASSQELGGRLEAFF
TGTGCCAGCAGCCAAGAATTGGGGGGACGCCTTGAAGCTTTCTTT
>once|TRBJ2-7|TRBV27|.
CASSASDSYEQYF
TGTGCCAGCTCGGCTAGCGACTCCTACGAGCAGTACTTC
>.|TRBJ2-7|TRBV7-2|TRBD2
CASSLLAGPLVAQEQYF
TGTGCCAGCAGCTTATTAGCGGGTCCTCTAGTCGCCCAGGAGCAGTACTTC
>.|TRBJ2-5|TRBV4-2|TRBD2
CASSPGLAGARAPETQYF
TGTGCCAGCAGCCCGGGACTAGCGGGGGCGCGAGCTCCAGAGACCCAGTACTTC
>once|TRBJ1-2|TRBV19|.
CASSIAAAVTYF
TGTGCCAGTAGTATAGCGGCGGCAGTCACGTACTTC
>few|TRBJ1-2|TRBV4-1|.
CASSQFVVGDYGYTF
TGCGCCAGCAGCCAATTTGTGGTCGGAGACTATGGCTACACCTTC
>.|TRBJ2-3|TRBV2|.
CASHGSPDTQYF
TGTGCCAGCCACGGGAGCCCAGATACGCAGTATTTT